The rows below give T cell receptor beta chains drawn from one sample of a study of CD8+ T cells in alopecia areata. Repertoires were generated with immunoSEQ multiplex PCR, while TCRdb's copy carries only in-frame clones and drops some. Seen here are some 240,000 clones, more than 45% observed once, and the top ten hold 1.5% to 2%. This specimen was CD4+ T cells sorted from blood, taken at week 4, from a patient treated with tofacitinib. These receptors all stem from a human donor with alopecia areata. CDR3s include the opening cysteine and the closing phenylalanine or tryptophan. Each record gives: J gene, V gene, clone size, D gene, CDR3 protein, CDR3 DNA. A D gene is named only where the DNA matches it firmly. Where a row states a size, it is once, few, many or the class of an expanded clone; other rows omit it.

TRBJ2-4 TRBV7-2 - - CASSLDATPGHLAKNIQYF TGTGCCAGCAGCTTAGACGCCACACCGGGACACTTAGCCAAAAACATTCAGTACTTC
TRBJ2-5 TRBV9 - - CASSVQLEQETQYF TGTGCCAGCAGCGTTCAACTAGAGCAAGAGACCCAGTACTTC
TRBJ1-2 TRBV7-2 many TRBD1 CASSLVDRGDYGYTF TGTGCCAGCAGCTTAGTGGACAGGGGGGACTATGGCTACACCTTC
TRBJ1-2 TRBV11-2 - - CASSLGPTGIGYTF TGTGCCAGCAGCTTAGGCCCCACAGGGATCGGCTACACCTTC
TRBJ1-2 TRBV4-3 - TRBD1 CASSQDGTGWSGYTF TGCGCCAGCAGCCAAGATGGGACAGGGTGGAGTGGCTACACCTTC
TRBJ1-2 TRBV9 once - CASRGEDRGYGYTF TGTGCCAGCAGGGGTGAAGACAGAGGCTATGGCTACACCTTC
TRBJ2-2 TRBV5-1 - - CASSARTRTASSNTGELFF TGCGCCAGCAGCGCCCGAACCCGGACAGCCAGTTCGAACACCGGGGAGCTGTTTTTT
TRBJ1-6 TRBV7-2 - - CASNTPGKGRDNSPLHF TGTGCCAGCAATACTCCGGGGAAGGGGAGAGATAATTCACCCCTCCACTTT
TRBJ2-4 TRBV5-1 once - CASSSDGQNIQYF TGCGCCAGCAGCTCAGACGGTCAGAACATTCAGTACTTC
TRBJ1-5 TRBV30 - - CAWSDGVNQPQHF TGTGCCTGGAGTGATGGTGTCAATCAGCCCCAGCATTTT
TRBJ2-1 TRBV18 many TRBD2 CASSPRAPSGGTYNEQFF TGTGCCAGCTCACCACGAGCCCCTAGCGGGGGGACATACAATGAGCAGTTCTTC
TRBJ1-6 TRBV5-1 - - CASSLEGRNSPLHF TGCGCCAGCAGCTTGGAAGGACGGAATTCACCCCTCCACTTT
TRBJ1-1 TRBV30 - TRBD1 CAWSGQGNTEAFF TGTGCCTGGAGCGGACAGGGGAACACTGAAGCTTTCTTT
TRBJ1-6 TRBV5-6 few - CASSLGQINSPLHF TGTGCCAGCAGCTTGGGGCAGATCAATTCACCCCTCCACTTT
TRBJ2-1 TRBV11-2 - TRBD1 CASSLQGNNEQFF TGTGCCAGCAGCCTACAGGGGAACAATGAGCAGTTCTTC
TRBJ1-4 TRBV4-3 - - CASSQAGPGSRKLFF TGCGCCAGCAGCCAAGCGGGCCCAGGCTCCAGAAAACTGTTTTTT
TRBJ2-7 TRBV5-1 - - CASSLAVGYEQYF TGCGCCAGCAGCTTGGCCGTAGGCTACGAGCAGTACTTC
TRBJ1-2 TRBV30 - TRBD1 CAWSPDRGTDYGYTF TGTGCCTGGAGTCCAGACAGGGGAACGGACTATGGCTACACCTTC
TRBJ1-4 TRBV30 - - CAWNKNRVGEKLFF TGTGCCTGGAATAAGAACAGGGTTGGTGAAAAACTGTTTTTT
TRBJ1-5 TRBV5-8 - - CASRTEIYNQPQHF TGTGCCAGCAGGACAGAGATCTACAATCAGCCCCAGCATTTT
TRBJ2-1 TRBV29-1 - - CSVDSGTLYNEQFF TGCAGCGTTGATTCAGGGACCCTCTACAATGAGCAGTTCTTC
TRBJ1-5 TRBV6-1 - TRBD1 CASRWGQGDHQPQHF TGTGCCAGCAGATGGGGACAGGGGGATCATCAGCCCCAGCATTTT
TRBJ1-6 TRBV19 - TRBD1 CASSTRTGTSSYNSPLHF TGTGCCAGTAGTACAAGGACAGGGACGAGCTCCTATAATTCACCCCTCCACTTT
TRBJ2-3 TRBV25-1 - - CASSDFTADTQYF TGTGCCAGCAGTGATTTTACAGCAGATACGCAGTATTTT
TRBJ1-1 TRBV30 - - CAWEEGTEAFF TGTGCCTGGGAAGAGGGCACTGAAGCTTTCTTT
TRBJ1-5 TRBV30 - TRBD1 CAWNRGLNSNQPQHF TGTGCCTGGAACAGGGGGCTTAATAGCAATCAGCCCCAGCATTTT
TRBJ1-2 TRBV5-6 few - CASSEPQGAGGYTF TGTGCCAGCAGCGAACCACAGGGTGCTGGTGGCTACACCTTC
TRBJ2-3 TRBV25-1 - - CASRGSRYTQYF TGTGCCAGCCGCGGCAGCAGGTATACGCAGTATTTT
TRBJ2-2 TRBV4-3 - TRBD1 CASSHGTGLGELFF TGCGCCAGCAGCCACGGGACAGGGCTAGGGGAGCTGTTTTTT
TRBJ2-2 TRBV15 - - CATSRERQNTGELFF TGTGCCACCAGCAGAGAACGACAGAACACCGGGGAGCTGTTTTTT
TRBJ1-1 TRBV20-1 - - CSAENTEAFF TGCAGTGCAGAAAACACTGAAGCTTTCTTT
TRBJ2-5 TRBV29-1 few TRBD2 CSVPLTGGETQYF TGCAGCGTCCCGTTGACGGGAGGGGAGACCCAGTACTTC
TRBJ2-3 TRBV15 - TRBD1 CATSSRDSPTDTQYF TGTGCCACCAGCAGTAGGGACAGCCCCACAGATACGCAGTATTTT
TRBJ2-3 TRBV9 - - CASRGTQYF TGTGCCTCCCGTGGAACGCAGTATTTT
TRBJ2-1 TRBV7-2 - - CASSLVAATEFF TGTGCCAGCAGCTTGGTAGCGGCCACGGAGTTCTTC